This TCR beta chain was captured in a study of memory CD4+ T cells and cytomegalovirus serostatus. For the study at large: Healthy Belgian adult donors included about nine CMV-positive and some 24 CMV-negative people. Study-level points and caveats: A US-trained random forest predicted CMV serostatus with median AUC around 0.9.

Authors' data handling: Out-of-frame sequences were removed, leaving 2 million to 2.5 million distinct TCRbeta sequences. Sequencing used immunoSEQ multiplex PCR; TCRdb keeps in-frame clones, though not all of them. That table furnishes V, J and clone size, whereas the DNA furnished D and trimming. Here the sample spans some 64,000 clones, 75% to 90% being singletons. With respect to this clone: As yet, its antigen is unknown.

The sort gate was single viable CD3+CD4+CD8-CD45RO+ cells for memory CD4+ T cells. This CDR3 is 15 amino acids long. Germline values: CDR1 KGHSH, CDR2 LQKENI. Trimming removed 3 bases at V and 6 bases at J, with 14 bases between. This clonotype was obtained from an adult in good health and CMV-seronegative. The specimen was memory CD4+ T cells from blood. The chain links TRBV18 to TRBJ2-2, with D perhaps TRBD1 (5 bases). The CDR3 coding sequence is TGTGCCAGCTCACCGGGGCGGCCCAACGCCGGGGAGCTGTTTTTT. Protein: CASSPGRPNAGELFF.